The source of this T cell receptor (beta chain) is a study of blood T cell repertoires in COVID-19. On the study more broadly: Acute-phase and convalescent COVID-19 samples originated in the United States, Italy and Spain. T cells, B-cell-depleted T cells, or PBMCs supplied cDNA or gDNA.

V shed 3 bases and J shed 0 bases, with 23 bases lying between them. Per the germline V gene, CDR1 is SEHNR and CDR2 is FQNEAQ (reference sequence). The CDR3 covers 19 residues. Sequencing used immunoSEQ multiplex PCR; TCRdb keeps in-frame clones, though not all of them. The sample lists about 380,000 clones, about 90% occurring once. The sequence was obtained from a man aged 25-40 years who had recovered from COVID-19. Specimen: PBMCs or T cells enriched from blood (not recorded which). This chain links TRBV7-9 with TRBJ1-2; maybe TRBD1 (5 bases). The CDR3 spells CASSFTGRGGEVANYGYTF. Here the CDR3 DNA reads TGTGCCAGCAGCTTCACAGGCCGGGGAGGGGAAGTGGCTAACTATGGCTACACCTTC. Based on the CDR3 plus reference TRBV7-9 and TRBJ1-2, the full variable domain is DTGVSQNPRHKITKRGQNVTFRCDPISEHNRLYWYRQTLGQGPEFLTYFQNEAQLEKSRLLSDRFSAERPKGSFSTLEIQRTEQGDSAMYLCASSFTGRGGEVANYGYTFGSGTRLTVV.